Below, one TCR beta chain is given with its context. Its antigen is as yet unknown. The germline CDR1 and CDR2 sequences are MGHRA and YSYEKL. The germline V and J ends were trimmed by 1 base and 2 bases, with 12 bases remaining between them. The CDR3 sequence is 15 residues long. This specimen comes from a study of CD4+ T cells in melanoma. Whole-study results and caveats: Reportedly, melanoma neoantigen-specific CD4+ T cells showed varied differentiation states. A reported correlation linked neoantigen-specific CD4+ T cells to CD8+, macrophage and B cell function.

TCRdb's table, derived via immunoSEQ multiplex PCR, lists solely in-frame clones and lacks some. The sample holds 90,000 to 130,000 clones, approximately 90% seen once. The chain couples TRBV4-1 to TRBJ2-7; D remains unclear. The sequenced sample consisted of peripheral blood. The clonotype comes from a human donor with melanoma. The CDR3 sequence: CASSQGAAPTYEQYF. The CDR3 coding sequence is TGCGCCAGCAGCCAAGGGGCAGCCCCAACCTACGAGCAGTACTTC.